This TCR beta chain was documented in a study of blood T cells in healthy people across ages. The study, taken as a whole, reports: Versus aged donors, long-lived donors had higher diversity and more naive CD4+ cells. Age showed a roughly linear inverse relationship with TCR beta diversity per million T cells. Those diversity estimates obtained from one million T cells were thought to be underestimates.

For the second PCR, which ran for about 7 to 11 cycles, a sample-barcoded 5' primer and a J-beta primer mix were used. TCRdb independently ran MiXCR on the 5' RACE reads; one entry per CDR3 protein. Of 650,000 to 950,000 distinct CDR3 sequences in the sample, about 42% are singletons; the top ten hold under 20%. This clonotype was detected only a few times. Its matching antigen is unknown. The V end lost 5 bases, the J end lost 8 bases, and 13 bases lay between the germline ends. The CDR3 consists of 14 residues. CDR1 and CDR2 from the germline V gene are SGHTA and FQGNSA. Sequencing used blood. The clonotype comes from a man aged 60-69 years in good health. This chain joins TRBV7-2 and TRBJ1-6, with D unclear. In DNA form, the CDR3 reads TGTGCCAGCAGCGCCGCCCCTGGGGATTCACCCCTCCACTTT. Amino acid sequence: CASSAAPGDSPLHF.